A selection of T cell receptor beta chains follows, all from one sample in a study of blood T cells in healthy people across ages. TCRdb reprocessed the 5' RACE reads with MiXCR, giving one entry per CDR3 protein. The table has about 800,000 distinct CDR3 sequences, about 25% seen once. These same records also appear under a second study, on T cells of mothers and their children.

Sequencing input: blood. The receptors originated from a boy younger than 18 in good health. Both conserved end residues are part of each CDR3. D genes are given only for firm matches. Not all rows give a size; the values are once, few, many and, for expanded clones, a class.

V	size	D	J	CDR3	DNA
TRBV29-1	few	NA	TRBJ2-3	CSVDRELTDTQYF	TGCAGCGTTGACAGAGAACTCACAGATACGCAGTATTTT
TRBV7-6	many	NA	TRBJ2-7	CASSTLANSYEQYF	TGTGCCAGCAGCACCTTGGCCAACTCCTACGAGCAGTACTTC
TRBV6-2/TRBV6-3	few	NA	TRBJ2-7	CASRHASYEQYF	TGTGCCAGCAGGCACGCGTCCTACGAGCAGTACTTC
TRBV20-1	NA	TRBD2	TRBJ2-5	CSARVGLAGGTGTQYF	TGCAGTGCTAGAGTGGGACTAGCGGGCGGTACCGGGACCCAGTACTTC
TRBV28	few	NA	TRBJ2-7	CASTWAISYEQYF	TGTGCCAGCACTTGGGCCATTTCCTACGAGCAGTACTTC
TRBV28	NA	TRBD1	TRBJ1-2	CASSWGQVANYGYTF	TGTGCCAGCAGTTGGGGACAGGTAGCAAACTATGGCTACACCTTC
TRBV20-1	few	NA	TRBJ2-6	CSAIPGERSGANVLTF	TGCAGTGCTATACCCGGGGAGCGCTCTGGGGCCAACGTCCTGACTTTC
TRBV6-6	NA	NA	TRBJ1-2	CASSYEHNGYTF	TGTGCCAGCAGTTACGAACACAATGGCTACACCTTC
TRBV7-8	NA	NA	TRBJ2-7	CASSPNRDGYYEQYF	TGTGCCAGCAGCCCGAACCGGGACGGATACTACGAGCAGTACTTC
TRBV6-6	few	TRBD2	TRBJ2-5	CASSGGAGYQETQYF	TGTGCCAGCAGCGGGGGGGCGGGGTACCAAGAGACCCAGTACTTC
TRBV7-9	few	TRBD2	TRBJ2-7	CASSSKGTSGRAPPYEQYF	TGTGCCAGCAGCTCGAAAGGGACTAGCGGGAGGGCCCCCCCCTACGAGCAGTACTTC